The T cell receptor beta chain described here comes from a study of shared clonotypes between healthy human individuals. Study conclusions and caveats: Depth was large, yet rarefaction showed that sorted-subset sequencing was incomplete.

Sequencing used immunoSEQ multiplex PCR; TCRdb keeps in-frame clones, though not all of them. The sample consists of millions of clones, 85% to 95% of them appearing once. As for this clone: Its specificity is not known.

This CDR3 contains 15 residues. Per the germline V gene, CDR1 is LGHNA and CDR2 is YSLEER. V shed 2 bases and J shed 7 bases, with 17 bases lying between them. In the CD4+ fraction, cells were divided into CD45RA+ naive and CD45RA-negative memory subsets. Specimen: naive CD4+ T cells sorted from blood. As for subset: CD45RA+ positively selected. This chain uses TRBV4-3 with TRBJ1-2, with D perhaps TRBD1 (5 bases). This sequence was found in a man in his late teens or twenties in good health. Here the CDR3 reads CASSQSRGWSSGYTF. The CDR3 nucleotides read TGCGCCAGCAGCCAATCTCGGGGGTGGAGTAGTGGCTACACCTTC.